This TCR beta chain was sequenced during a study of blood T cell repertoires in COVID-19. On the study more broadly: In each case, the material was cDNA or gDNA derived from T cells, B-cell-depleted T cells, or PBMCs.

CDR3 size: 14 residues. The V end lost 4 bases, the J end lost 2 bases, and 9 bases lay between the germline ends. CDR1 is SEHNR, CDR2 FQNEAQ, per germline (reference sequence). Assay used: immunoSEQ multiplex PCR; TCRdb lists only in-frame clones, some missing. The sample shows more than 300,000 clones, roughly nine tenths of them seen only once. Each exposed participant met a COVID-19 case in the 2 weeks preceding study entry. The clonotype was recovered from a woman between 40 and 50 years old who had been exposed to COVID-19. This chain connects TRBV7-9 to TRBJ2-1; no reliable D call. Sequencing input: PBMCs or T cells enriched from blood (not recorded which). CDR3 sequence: CASSYPLTYNEQFF. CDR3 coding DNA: TGTGCCAGCAGCTATCCTCTAACCTACAATGAGCAGTTCTTC.